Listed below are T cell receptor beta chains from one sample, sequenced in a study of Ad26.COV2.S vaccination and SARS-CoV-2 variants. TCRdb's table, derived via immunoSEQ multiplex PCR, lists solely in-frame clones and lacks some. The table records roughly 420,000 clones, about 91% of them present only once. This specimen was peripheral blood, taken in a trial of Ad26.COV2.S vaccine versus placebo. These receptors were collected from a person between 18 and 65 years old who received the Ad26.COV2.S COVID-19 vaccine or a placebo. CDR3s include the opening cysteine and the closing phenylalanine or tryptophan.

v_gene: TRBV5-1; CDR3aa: CASSLDGQNYGYTF
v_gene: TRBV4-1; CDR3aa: CASSLRPGGASASYNEQFF
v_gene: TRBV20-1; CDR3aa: CSASSLTGRNF
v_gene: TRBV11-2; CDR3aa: CASSFTDSDSYEQYF
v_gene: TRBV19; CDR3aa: CASSETGTWNQPQHF
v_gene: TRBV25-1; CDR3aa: CASSKPRGASEQFF
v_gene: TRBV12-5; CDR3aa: CASGLETGDLMNTEAFF
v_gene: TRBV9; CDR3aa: CASSAGSHSGNTIYF
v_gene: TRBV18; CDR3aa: CASSPVGAGQPQHF
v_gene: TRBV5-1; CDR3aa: CASSLEIRARGIEQYF
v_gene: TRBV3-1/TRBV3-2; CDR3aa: CASSQAGDRGFF
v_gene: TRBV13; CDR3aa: CASSLFPPAGDIKDGYTF
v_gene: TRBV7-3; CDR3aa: CASSPRGLVADTQYF
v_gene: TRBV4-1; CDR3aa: CASSQERLAAYNEQFF
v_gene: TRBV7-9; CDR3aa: CASSLVGSSGNTIYF
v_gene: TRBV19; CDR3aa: CASNGGGAGNTIYF
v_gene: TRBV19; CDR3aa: CASSTVRGLNTGELFF
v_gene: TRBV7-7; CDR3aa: CASSPGEGYEEQFF
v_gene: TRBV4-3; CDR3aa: CASSQEWGVFTEAFF
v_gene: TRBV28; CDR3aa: CASSYGPSGRSYNEQFF
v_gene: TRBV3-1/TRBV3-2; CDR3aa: CASSQEGGTEAFF
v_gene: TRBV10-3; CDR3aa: CAIRKDRAGDTQYF
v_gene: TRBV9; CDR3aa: CASSVAGSGNTIYF
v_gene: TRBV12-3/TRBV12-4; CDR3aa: CASSVPPGSYTF